The clone carrying this TCR beta chain came up a few times. The isolated RNA, all of it, was reverse transcribed, so expressed TCRB transcripts were what got sequenced. Data came from immunoSEQ multiplex PCR; TCRdb stores just in-frame clones and leaves some out. Among about 15,000 clones listed, roughly two fifths were seen once. The germline V gene encodes CDR1 SGHTA and CDR2 FQGNSA. The CDR3 has 16 amino acids. V was trimmed by 1 base and J by 1 base, leaving 13 bases between them. This sample is drawn from a study of beta chain features in type 1 diabetes. The sequencing sample was made of stem cell memory CD4+ T cells from blood. The chain carries TRBV7-2 and TRBJ2-5; D perhaps matches TRBD1 (6 bases). This receptor was taken from a woman aged 40 to 55 in good health. The DNA of the CDR3 is TGTGCCAGCAGCTTAGGGGTACAGGGTACCCAAGAGACCCAGTACTTC. Translated, it gives CASSLGVQGTQETQYF. The whole variable domain, remainder taken from reference TRBV7-2 and TRBJ2-5, is GAGVSQSPSNKVTEKGKDVELRCDPISGHTALYWYRQSLGQGLEFLIYFQGNSAPDKSGLPSDRFSAERTGGSVSTLTIQRTQQEDSAVYLCASSLGVQGTQETQYFGPGTRLLVL.